This T cell receptor (beta chain) was captured by sequencing in a study of blood T cell repertoires in COVID-19. CDR3 length equals 17 residues. Germline assignment: CDR1 MNHEY and CDR2 SMNVEV (reference sequence). The V and J ends lost 8 bases and 4 bases, in that order; junction bases with no gene match: 16. Method: immunoSEQ multiplex PCR; TCRdb's copy keeps in-frame clones and lacks some. This table holds 430,000 or so clones, about 88% found once. Each participant's cohort was designated according to participant-reported clinical history. The sequence came from a woman aged 18-35 years who had been exposed to COVID-19. The sequenced sample consisted of PBMCs or T cells enriched from blood (not recorded which). This sequence joins TRBV27 and TRBJ1-1; 10 bases align to TRBD1. The CDR3: CASGFRDRGVVGTEAFF. In nucleotides, the CDR3 is TGTGCCAGCGGGTTCCGGGACAGGGGAGTCGTGGGCACTGAAGCTTTCTTT.